Listed below are T cell receptor beta chains from one sample, sequenced in a study of blood T cell repertoires in COVID-19. The data were produced by immunoSEQ multiplex PCR, yet TCRdb's version contains in-frame clones alone and is incomplete. Among a few hundred thousand clones listed, more than 75% were seen once. Material: PBMCs or T cells enriched from blood (not recorded which). The receptors were gathered from a man in his forties who had recovered from COVID-19. Both conserved end residues are part of each CDR3. The D gene is left open where the match is weak. The size of a clone is reported for some rows only, either as once, few or many, or as a class for expanded clones.

clone_size	v_call	d_call	j_call	cdr3_nt	cdr3_aa
-	TRBV18	-	TRBJ2-5	TGTGCCAGCTCACGGGGACAACAAGAGACCCAGTACTTC	CASSRGQQETQYF
few	TRBV11-2	TRBD1	TRBJ2-2	TGTGCCAGCAGCCGGACAGGGGGCAGGGGCGGGGAGCTGTTTTTT	CASSRTGGRGGELFF
-	TRBV19	-	TRBJ1-2	TGTGCCAGTAGTATCACAGATGGCTATGGCTACACCTTC	CASSITDGYGYTF
-	TRBV5-4	-	TRBJ2-7	TGTGCCAGCAGCCGGGCGGGCCTGGGCGAGCAGTACTTC	CASSRAGLGEQYF
-	TRBV5-6	-	TRBJ1-2	TGTGCCAGCAGCTTAAGCGATAGCCTCTATGGCTACACCTTC	CASSLSDSLYGYTF
few	TRBV4-1	TRBD1	TRBJ1-1	TGCGCCAGCAAAAGGACAGGAGTGAACACTGAAGCTTTCTTT	CASKRTGVNTEAFF
-	TRBV7-6	-	TRBJ1-2	TGTGCCAGCAGCTCCCCGGGGGTGTATGGCTACACCTTC	CASSSPGVYGYTF
-	TRBV9	TRBD1	TRBJ1-4	TGTGCCAGCAGCCCACGGACAGGGTTAAATGAAAAACTGTTTTTT	CASSPRTGLNEKLFF
-	TRBV28	-	TRBJ2-7	TGTGCCAGCAGTTTAAGCGGGTTTAAGTCCTACGAGCAGTACTTC	CASSLSGFKSYEQYF
-	TRBV28	TRBD2	TRBJ2-3	TGTGCCAGCAGTGGGATAGCGGGAAAGGGGGGAGATACGCAGTATTTT	CASSGIAGKGGDTQYF
-	TRBV12-3/TRBV12-4	TRBD1	TRBJ1-2	TGTGCCAGCAGTTTAGAGGGGGCGGATGGCTACACCTTC	CASSLEGADGYTF
-	TRBV5-1	TRBD1	TRBJ1-2	TGCGCCAGCACCATGAACCCGGGACAGGGCTTGTTCTTTCGGGGCTACACCTTC	CASTMNPGQGLFFRGYTF
-	TRBV5-1	-	TRBJ1-2	TGCGCCAGCAGCCTCGGTGGGGGCGGCTACACCTTC	CASSLGGGGYTF
-	TRBV3-1/TRBV3-2	TRBD2	TRBJ2-1	TGTGCCAGCAGCCAAGCCCTAGCGGGAGAAGGCAATGAGCAGTTCTTC	CASSQALAGEGNEQFF
-	TRBV9	-	TRBJ1-2	TGTGCCAGCACTCCCACCGGGACATATGGCTACACCTTC	CASTPTGTYGYTF
-	TRBV30	-	TRBJ2-1	TGTGCCTGGAGGGCAGGACAGTACAATGAGCAGTTCTTC	CAWRAGQYNEQFF
-	TRBV28	TRBD1	TRBJ1-4	TGTGCCAGCAGTTTAATAGGGGACAGCCTTTCAACTAATGAAAAACTGTTTTTT	CASSLIGDSLSTNEKLFF
-	TRBV20-1	TRBD2	TRBJ2-7	TGCAGTGCAAGTAGGGGTTCGGGACTAGCGGGAGAGAACGAGCAGTACTTC	CSASRGSGLAGENEQYF
once	TRBV7-2	-	TRBJ2-7	TGTGCCAGCAGCTTACCCGACACTTTTTGGGGAGGCAACGAGCAGTACTTC	CASSLPDTFWGGNEQYF
-	TRBV29-1	-	TRBJ2-7	TGCAGCGCCTTAGTAAGTTCCTACGAGCAGTACTTC	CSALVSSYEQYF
-	TRBV11-2	-	TRBJ1-4	TGTGCCAGCAGCTCCCCTTCGGCGGCGGAAAAACTGTTTTTT	CASSSPSAAEKLFF
-	TRBV19	-	TRBJ1-5	TGTGCCATAGCAGGGGCGCGCAATCAGCCCCAGCATTTT	CAIAGARNQPQHF
-	TRBV6-5	-	TRBJ2-7	TGTGCCAGCAGTTACTCAGGCGGTATGTACGAGCAGTACTTC	CASSYSGGMYEQYF
-	TRBV5-1	-	TRBJ1-1	TGCGCCAGCAGCCGGCAGGGCAACCTTCAGTTCACTGAAGCTTTCTTT	CASSRQGNLQFTEAFF
-	TRBV9	TRBD2	TRBJ2-1	TGTGCCAGCAGCGTAGGGTGGCGGGGGGACAATGAGCAGTTCTTC	CASSVGWRGDNEQFF
-	TRBV5-5	TRBD1	TRBJ2-3	TGTGCCAGCAGCTTGACAGGGGGTTTCACAGATACGCAGTATTTT	CASSLTGGFTDTQYF
-	TRBV3-1/TRBV3-2	-	TRBJ2-3	TGTGCCAGCAGCCAGGACGGGGTGGGAACAGATACGCAGTATTTT	CASSQDGVGTDTQYF
-	TRBV27	TRBD1	TRBJ2-7	TGTGCCAGCAGTTTCTCCAGGGGGCCCTACGAGCAGTACTTC	CASSFSRGPYEQYF
once	TRBV12-3/TRBV12-4	-	TRBJ2-7	TGTGCCAGCAGTTTCCAACAGAACTACGAGCAGTACTTC	CASSFQQNYEQYF
-	TRBV7-2	-	TRBJ1-2	TGTGCCAGCAGCTTAGCAGTGGGGGGAGGTGGCTACACCTTC	CASSLAVGGGGYTF
-	TRBV4-1	-	TRBJ1-2	TGCGCCAGCAGCCTAAGCTCCGGCGGGACTCGAGGGGGCTACACCTTC	CASSLSSGGTRGGYTF
-	TRBV28	-	TRBJ1-4	TGTGCCAGCAGTGTACAGAGGAGGATTAATGAAAAACTGTTTTTT	CASSVQRRINEKLFF
-	TRBV5-1	-	TRBJ1-6	TGCGCCAGCAGCCCGGGGGGGGACTTCGGTTCACCCCTCCACTTT	CASSPGGDFGSPLHF
-	TRBV4-2	TRBD1	TRBJ1-4	TGTGCCAGCAGCCTACCCGGGACAGGGGCTGAAAAACTGTTTTTT	CASSLPGTGAEKLFF
few	TRBV30	-	TRBJ1-3	TGTGCCTGGAGTGGACTCTCTGGAAACACCATATATTTT	CAWSGLSGNTIYF
once	TRBV30	-	TRBJ1-3	TGTGCCTGGAGTCCAGGGCTCTCTGGAAACACCATATATTTT	CAWSPGLSGNTIYF
-	TRBV3-1/TRBV3-2	TRBD1	TRBJ2-3	TGTGCCAGCAGTCAAACAGGGGCGGATACGCAGTATTTT	CASSQTGADTQYF
-	TRBV5-1	TRBD2	TRBJ2-1	TGCGCCAGCAGCTGGGCCCGGGGACTAGCGGGGGTCAATGAGCAGTTCTTC	CASSWARGLAGVNEQFF
once	TRBV6-5	-	TRBJ1-2	TGTGCCAGCAGTCCCCGGTATAACTATGGCTACACCTTC	CASSPRYNYGYTF
-	TRBV5-4	-	TRBJ2-1	TGTGCCAGCAGTTGGCAGGGTTACAATGAGCAGTTCTTC	CASSWQGYNEQFF
-	TRBV7-2	TRBD2	TRBJ2-5	TGTGCCAGCGGCGGGAGGGCACAAGAGACCCAGTACTTC	CASGGRAQETQYF
-	TRBV11-2	-	TRBJ1-1	TGTGCCAGCAGCTTAGATCTGCGACAAACGAACACTGAAGCTTTCTTT	CASSLDLRQTNTEAFF
-	TRBV7-7	-	TRBJ2-5	TGTGCCAGCAGCCTGGACAGACTTCTGGAGACCCAGTACTTC	CASSLDRLLETQYF
-	TRBV7-9	TRBD1	TRBJ1-3	TGTGCCAGCAGCCCACAGGGGACTGGAAACACCATATATTTT	CASSPQGTGNTIYF
-	TRBV7-3	-	TRBJ2-1	TGTGCCAGCAGCTTTCAGGGGACTACCTACAATGAGCAGTTCTTC	CASSFQGTTYNEQFF
-	TRBV3-1/TRBV3-2	TRBD1	TRBJ1-1	TGTGCCAGCAGCCAAGGGAAGGGGGCTGGCACTGAAGCTTTCTTT	CASSQGKGAGTEAFF
-	TRBV6-6	-	TRBJ2-7	TGTGCCAGCAGTTACGGGCAGGGGAGTAGCGAGCAGTACTTC	CASSYGQGSSEQYF
once	TRBV7-9	-	TRBJ2-2	TGTGCCAGCAGTCCTAACAGGAACACCGGGGAGCTGTTTTTT	CASSPNRNTGELFF
-	TRBV28	-	TRBJ2-1	TGTGCCAGCAGCCCTACCTCCAATGGGGGGTTACTCAATGAGCAGTTCTTC	CASSPTSNGGLLNEQFF
-	TRBV5-1	-	TRBJ2-4	TGCGCCAGCAGCTTGCAGGGGGCCAAAAACATTCAGTACTTC	CASSLQGAKNIQYF
-	TRBV6-1	TRBD1	TRBJ1-2	TGTGCCAGCAGTGAAGTGTATGGGGGACAGGGGACCTATGGCTACACCTTC	CASSEVYGGQGTYGYTF
-	TRBV7-2	TRBD2	TRBJ2-5	TGTGCCAGCAGCTTAGCCGGGGGGAACCAAGAGACCCAGTACTTC	CASSLAGGNQETQYF
-	TRBV5-1	-	TRBJ1-1	TGCGCCAGCAGCCTTACAGAGAACACTGAAGCTTTCTTT	CASSLTENTEAFF
-	TRBV30	TRBD1	TRBJ1-5	TGTGCCTGGAACCGGGACAGGGACCAGCCCCAGCATTTT	CAWNRDRDQPQHF
-	TRBV12-3/TRBV12-4	-	TRBJ2-5	TGTGCCAGCAGTCCCTCCCTCCAAGAGACCCAGTACTTC	CASSPSLQETQYF
-	TRBV4-1	TRBD1	TRBJ2-2	TGCGCCAGCAGCCACTCTCGGGACAGTTCCACCGGGGAGCTGTTTTTT	CASSHSRDSSTGELFF
-	TRBV2	TRBD2	TRBJ2-5	TGTGCCAGCAGGATAGCGGGAGGGATGGAGACCCAGTACTTC	CASRIAGGMETQYF